A single sample gave rise to the 10 T cell receptor beta chains below, sequenced in a study of blood T cell repertoires in COVID-19. Sequencing was performed with immunoSEQ multiplex PCR; in TCRdb, only in-frame clones are kept and a portion is missing. Seen here are around 340,000 clones, about 86% observed once, and the top ten hold roughly 6.6%. The sample taken for sequencing was peripheral blood. The receptors come from a woman aged 60-70 years with COVID-19, enrolled during active disease.

The rearrangement joins TRBV4-3 to TRBJ2-3, with D perhaps TRBD2 (7 bases). The CDR3 has 16 amino acids. V lost 4 bases and J lost 2, with 16 bases in between. CDR1 is LGHNA, CDR2 YSLEER, per germline. As DNA, the CDR3 is TGCGCCAGCAGCCTCTTTGCGGGGGCCATCACAGATACGCAGTATTTT. It translates to CASSLFAGAITDTQYF.

The chain joins TRBV10-3 to TRBJ2-7, with a tentative D call TRBD1 (5 bases). V shed 6 bases and J shed 4 bases, with 7 bases lying between them. Germline V gene data show CDR1 as ENHRY and CDR2 as SYGVKD. This CDR3 has 11 amino acids. The CDR3 DNA reads TGTGCCATCAGACAGGAGTACGAGCAGTACTTC. It specifies CAIRQEYEQYF.

The V call is TRBV30, the J call TRBJ2-3, with 13 bases fitting TRBD2. Trimming removed 0 bases from V and 1 base from J; junction bases left unmatched: 4. Looked up from germline, CDR1 is GTSNPN and CDR2 is SVGIG (reference sequence). The CDR3 covers 17 residues. The CDR3 bases are TGTGCCTGGAGTGTACTAGCGGGGGGGCGGGGCACAGATACGCAGTATTTT. Its translation: CAWSVLAGGRGTDTQYF.

The chain uses TRBV24-1 and TRBJ2-1; 8 nucleotides line up with TRBD2. The CDR3 sequence is 15 residues long. Germline CDR1 is KGHDR and CDR2 is SFDVKD. The J segment lost 9 bases and the V segment lost 3 bases, leaving 9 bases of the junction unmatched. Here the CDR3 DNA reads TGTGCCACCAGTGATATATCGGGGGGGCCCGGTGAGCAGTTCTTC. Its translation is CATSDISGGPGEQFF.

The V gene is TRBV9, the J gene TRBJ1-3; D remains unclear. V lost 2 bases, J lost 0 bases, and 18 bases lay in between. From germline, CDR1 is SGDLS and CDR2 YYNGEE. The length of the CDR3 is 18 residues. The CDR3 reads CASSVSPGGGYSGNTIYF. CDR3 nucleotides: TGTGCCAGCAGCGTTTCCCCCGGTGGCGGCTACTCTGGAAACACCATATATTTT.

The rearrangement links TRBV7-8 to TRBJ2-4; D possibly corresponds to TRBD2 (6 bases). With 5 bases removed from V and 1 base from J, the gap between germline ends came to 12 bases. CDR3 length: 15 amino acids. CDR1 and CDR2 from the germline V gene are SGHVS and FQNEAQ. This chain's CDR3 is CASSRGGRAKNIQYF. The CDR3 DNA reads TGTGCCAGCAGCCGGGGAGGACGGGCCAAAAACATTCAGTACTTC.

The rearrangement links TRBV19 to TRBJ1-6; a possible D gene is TRBD1 (6 bases). The CDR3 runs to 16 residues. V dropped 5 bases and J dropped 4 bases, with 15 bases sitting between them. Germline V gives CDR1 LNHDA, CDR2 SQIVND (reference sequence). As DNA, the CDR3 is TGTGCCAGTAGTCAAACGGCAGGGGATTATAATTCACCCCTCCACTTT. Translating gives CASSQTAGDYNSPLHF. Full variable domain (outside the CDR3, taken from reference TRBV19 and TRBJ1-6): DGGITQSPKYLFRKEGQNVTLSCEQNLNHDAMYWYRQDPGQGLRLIYYSQIVNDFQKGDIAEGYSVSREKKESFPLTVTSAQKNPTAFYLCASSQTAGDYNSPLHFGNGTRLTVT.

J is TRBJ2-7 and V is TRBV5-4; TRBD1 agrees at 7 bases. V lost 2 bases, J lost 3 bases, and 5 bases stayed unmatched. The CDR3 runs 14 residues. Germline-derived CDR1 and CDR2 are SGHNT and YYREEE (reference sequence). The chain's CDR3 is CASSLRQGDYEQYF. CDR3 DNA: TGTGCCAGCAGCTTAAGACAGGGAGACTACGAGCAGTACTTC.

The rearrangement uses TRBV27 and TRBJ2-7; TRBD1 matches 7 bases. Germline CDR1 and CDR2: MNHEY and SMNVEV (reference sequence). The CDR3 runs to 15 residues. V dropped 3 bases and J dropped 0; count of bases not matched to a gene: 5. CDR3 region: CASSLYRGVSYEQYF. CDR3 bases: TGTGCCAGCAGTTTGTACAGGGGAGTCTCCTACGAGCAGTACTTC.

The chain combines TRBV29-1 with TRBJ1-5; 9 positions agree with TRBD1. Per the germline V gene, CDR1 is SQVTM and CDR2 is ANQGSEA. J was trimmed by 1 base and V by 6 bases; bases with no gene match: 4. There are 14 residues in the CDR3. CDR3 region: CSVRQGGSNQPQHF. In DNA, the CDR3 is TGCAGCGTAAGACAGGGGGGGAGCAATCAGCCCCAGCATTTT.